Below are 7 T cell receptor beta chains sequenced from a single sample in a study of graft-versus-host responses after intestinal transplantation. The table came from immunoSEQ multiplex PCR; TCRdb's copy has only in-frame clones and leaves some out. Of several thousand clones detected, about 80% appear once; the ten largest clones hold around 7.3%. Intraepithelial lymphocytes and lamina propria lymphocytes were released through processing of graft tissue. Sequencing used ileum tissue, obtained around 120 days after intestinal transplantation. The source is a human patient who received an intestinal transplant, so some T cells may come from the graft donor.

The chain joins TRBV6-6 to TRBJ2-7; D not certain. This CDR3 is 10 amino acids long. V lost 7 bases to trimming and J lost 2 bases, with 3 bases between them. CDR1 MNHNY and CDR2 SVGAGI come from the germline V gene (reference sequence). The CDR3 sequence is CASKTYEQYF. CDR3 coding DNA: TGTGCCAGCAAGACCTACGAGCAGTACTTC.

The rearrangement joins TRBV18 to TRBJ2-7; 10 bases are shared with TRBD2. V was clipped by 3 bases and J by 4 bases; unmatched bases: 9. The CDR3 length is 16 residues. Germline assignment: CDR1 KGHSH and CDR2 LQKENI. This CDR3 reads CASSPGASGSTYEQYF. Written as DNA, the CDR3 is TGTGCCAGCTCACCCGGGGCTAGCGGGAGCACATACGAGCAGTACTTC.

The V call is TRBV4-1, the J call TRBJ1-1, with D possibly TRBD1 on 6 matching bases. Trimming stripped 4 bases from V and 3 bases from J, with 21 bases between. Germline CDR1 MGHRA, CDR2 YSYEKL. This CDR3 is 17 amino acids long. This chain's CDR3 is CASSLPRAGVRHTEAFF. The CDR3 DNA sequence: TGCGCCAGCAGCCTCCCAAGGGCAGGGGTTCGGCACACTGAAGCTTTCTTT.

The rearrangement uses TRBV25-1 and TRBJ2-3; no clear D. V was pared by 6 bases and J by 0 bases, with 10 bases between. Germline-derived CDR1 and CDR2 are MGHDK and SYGVNS. The CDR3 has 14 residues. CDR3 coding DNA: TGTGCCAGCAGGGGGAAAGCTAGCACAGATACGCAGTATTTT. Residues: CASRGKASTDTQYF. Full variable domain (missing parts from reference TRBV25-1 and TRBJ2-3): EADIYQTPRYLVIGTGKKITLECSQTMGHDKMYWYQQDPGMELHLIHYSYGVNSTEKGDLSSESTVSRIRTEHFPLTLESARPSHTSQYLCASRGKASTDTQYFGPGTRLTVL.

This clone appeared a single time. CDR3 loop: CASSFLEYSGNTIYF. The CDR3 region has the DNA TGTGCCAGCAGCTTCCTCGAATACTCTGGAAACACCATATATTTT. The chain uses TRBV11-1 and TRBJ1-3; D remains ambiguous. V was trimmed by 3 bases and J by 0 bases, leaving 9 bases between them. The germline V gene encodes CDR1 SGHAT and CDR2 FQDESV (reference sequence). The CDR3 has 15 residues.

The chain carries TRBV6-4 and TRBJ2-3, with D perhaps matching TRBD1 (6 bases). The CDR3 sequence is 13 residues long. CDR1 and CDR2 from the germline V gene are MRHNA and SNTAGT. Deletions cut 4 bases from V and 1 base from J, with 6 bases between. Here the CDR3 DNA reads TGTGCCAGCAGTGGGACAGGCACAGATACGCAGTATTTT. Translation gives CASSGTGTDTQYF.

The chain couples TRBV5-1 to TRBJ1-4, with no clear D. This CDR3 is built from 15 residues. With 3 bases removed from V and 0 bases from J, the gap between germline ends came to 9 bases. Per the germline V gene, CDR1 is SGHRS and CDR2 is YFSETQ. The CDR3 sequence: CASSSNSATNEKLFF. CDR3 DNA: TGCGCCAGCAGCTCCAACAGTGCAACTAATGAAAAACTGTTTTTT.